This TCR beta chain was sequenced during a study of shared clonotypes between healthy human individuals. Overall study context: The study enrolled two women and a few men aged 18 to 49. Overall study results and limits: Blood alone was sampled, and tissue repertoires likely differ.

Repertoires were generated with immunoSEQ multiplex PCR, while TCRdb's copy carries only in-frame clones and drops some. The top ten clones hold roughly 0.56% of a sample with approximately 1,000,000 clones, about 84% of them seen once. On this clone itself: Its antigen is undetermined.

Germline V gives CDR1 SNHLY, CDR2 FYNNEI. V lost 6 bases and J 11 bases, leaving 16 bases between the germline ends. This CDR3 region has 12 residues. This TCR was recovered from a man aged 18 to 29 in good health. Some clones in this sample may be carry-over from other donors' samples. Sequencing input: memory CD4+ T cells from PBMCs. Described subset: CD45RA-negative fraction. The chain employs TRBV2 and TRBJ1-1, with D possibly matching TRBD1 (6 bases). The CDR3 sequence is CASSVDRSRAFF. The CDR3 DNA reads TGTGCCAGCAGCGTTGACAGGAGTCGGGCTTTCTTT.